This T cell receptor (beta chain) derives from a study of blood T cell repertoires in COVID-19. Study-wide context: COVID-19 samples, acute and convalescent, were from the United States, Italy and Spain. T cells, B-cell-depleted T cells, or PBMCs provided the cDNA or gDNA that served as material.

Unmatched junction bases numbered 5, after V lost 2 bases and J lost 4 bases. This CDR3 has 15 residues. CDR1 is GTSNPN, CDR2 SVGIG, per germline (reference sequence). Per the original data handling: Estimation of nucleated cell counts was performed using reference gene primer amplification. Profiled with immunoSEQ multiplex PCR; TCRdb holds only in-frame clones, not every one. Clone size and the V and J calls come from that table; the DNA yielded D and trimming. The table lists some 200,000 clones, 87% of them singletons. The sequence was collected from a man aged 40-50 years with active or convalescent COVID-19. The chain couples TRBV30 to TRBJ1-5; TRBD1 matches 10 bases. The sequenced sample consisted of peripheral blood. DNA for the CDR3: TGTGCCTGGAGTAGGGGACAGGGGTCTAATCAGCCCCAGCATTTT. This encodes CAWSRGQGSNQPQHF.